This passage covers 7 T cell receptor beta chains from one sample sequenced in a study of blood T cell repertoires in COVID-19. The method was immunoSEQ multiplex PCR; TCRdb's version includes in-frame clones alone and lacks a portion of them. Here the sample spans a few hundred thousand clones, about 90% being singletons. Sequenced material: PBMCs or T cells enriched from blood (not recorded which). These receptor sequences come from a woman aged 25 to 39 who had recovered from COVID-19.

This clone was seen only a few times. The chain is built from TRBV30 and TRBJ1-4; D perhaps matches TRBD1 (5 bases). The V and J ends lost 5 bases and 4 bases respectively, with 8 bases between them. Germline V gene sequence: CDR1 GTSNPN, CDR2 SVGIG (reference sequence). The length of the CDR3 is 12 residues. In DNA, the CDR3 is TGTGCCTGGGAACAGGATAATGAAAAACTGTTTTTT. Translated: CAWEQDNEKLFF.

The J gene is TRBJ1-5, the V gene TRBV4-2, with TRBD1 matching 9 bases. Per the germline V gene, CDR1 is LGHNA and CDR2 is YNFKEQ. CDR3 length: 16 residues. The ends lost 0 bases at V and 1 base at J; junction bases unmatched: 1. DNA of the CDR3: TGTGCCAGCAGCCAAGAAGACAGGGGGAGCAATCAGCCCCAGCATTTT. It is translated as CASSQEDRGSNQPQHF.

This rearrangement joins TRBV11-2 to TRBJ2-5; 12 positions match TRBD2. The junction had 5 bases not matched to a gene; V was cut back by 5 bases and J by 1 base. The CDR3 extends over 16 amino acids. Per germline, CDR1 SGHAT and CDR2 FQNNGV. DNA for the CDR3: TGTGCCAGCAGCCAAGGACTAGCGGGGATCCAAGAGACCCAGTACTTC. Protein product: CASSQGLAGIQETQYF.

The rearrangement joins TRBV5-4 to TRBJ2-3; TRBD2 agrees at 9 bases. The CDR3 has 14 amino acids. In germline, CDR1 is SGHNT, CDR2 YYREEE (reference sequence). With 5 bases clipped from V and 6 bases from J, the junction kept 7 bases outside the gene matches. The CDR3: CASSFGLAMDTQYF. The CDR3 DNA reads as TGTGCCAGCAGTTTTGGACTAGCGATGGATACGCAGTATTTT.

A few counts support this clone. CDR3 protein: CASSHLKGVGSQYSNQPQHF. In nucleotides, the CDR3 is TGTGCCAGCAGCCACTTAAAGGGGGTGGGCAGTCAATATAGCAATCAGCCCCAGCATTTT. The chain couples TRBV27 to TRBJ1-5; D is perhaps TRBD1 (6 bases). CDR3 length equals 20 residues. V lost 6 bases, J lost 0 bases, and 27 bases lay in between. The V gene's germline CDR1 is MNHEY and CDR2 SMNVEV (reference sequence).

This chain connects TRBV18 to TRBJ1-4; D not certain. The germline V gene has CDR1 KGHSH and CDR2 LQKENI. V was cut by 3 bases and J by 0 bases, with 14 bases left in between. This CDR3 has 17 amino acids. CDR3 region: CASSPRSRLATNEKLFF. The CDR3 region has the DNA TGTGCCAGCTCACCCAGATCGCGGTTAGCAACTAATGAAAAACTGTTTTTT.

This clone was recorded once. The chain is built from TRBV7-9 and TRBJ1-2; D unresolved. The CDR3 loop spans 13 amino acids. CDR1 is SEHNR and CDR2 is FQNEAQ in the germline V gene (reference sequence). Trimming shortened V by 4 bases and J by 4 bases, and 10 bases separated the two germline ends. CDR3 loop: CASSSSGFYGYTF. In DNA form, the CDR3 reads TGTGCCAGCAGCTCGTCAGGATTCTATGGCTACACCTTC.